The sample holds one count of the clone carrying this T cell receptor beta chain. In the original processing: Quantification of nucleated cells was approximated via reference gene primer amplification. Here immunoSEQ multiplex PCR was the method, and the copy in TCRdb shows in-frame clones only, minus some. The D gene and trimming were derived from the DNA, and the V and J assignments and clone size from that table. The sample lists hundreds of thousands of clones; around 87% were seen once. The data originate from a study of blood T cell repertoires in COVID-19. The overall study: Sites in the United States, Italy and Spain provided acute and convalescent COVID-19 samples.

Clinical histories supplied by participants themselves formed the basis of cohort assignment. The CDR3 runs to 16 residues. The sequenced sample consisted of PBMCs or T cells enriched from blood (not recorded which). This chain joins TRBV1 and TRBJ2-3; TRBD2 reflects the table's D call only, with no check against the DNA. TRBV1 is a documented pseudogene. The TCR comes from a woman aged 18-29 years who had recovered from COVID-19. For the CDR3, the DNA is TGCACCAGCAGCCAAGACGAAGTAGCGGTCACAGATACGCAGTATTTT. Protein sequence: CTSSQDEVAVTDTQYF.